Below are 29 T cell receptor beta chains sequenced from a single sample in a study of blood T cell repertoires in COVID-19. Only in-frame clones appear in the TCRdb table, and some are missing; sequencing was by immunoSEQ multiplex PCR. Of 250,000 to 300,000 clones listed, roughly 86% are singletons. Source material: PBMCs or T cells enriched from blood (not recorded which). The receptors originated from a woman aged 30 to 39 who had recovered from COVID-19.

The V and J genes are TRBV5-1 and TRBJ2-5, with D tentatively TRBD2 (5 bases). The V and J ends lost 3 bases and 4 bases respectively, with 10 bases between them. The CDR3 length is 13 residues. Looked up from germline, CDR1 is SGHRS and CDR2 is YFSETQ. The CDR3 here is CASSSGSGETQYF. CDR3 DNA sequence: TGCGCCAGCAGCTCGGGGAGTGGAGAGACCCAGTACTTC. Variable domain in full (rest from reference TRBV5-1 and TRBJ2-5): KAGVTQTPRYLIKTRGQQVTLSCSPISGHRSVSWYQQTPGQGLQFLFEYFSETQRNKGNFPGRFSGRQFSNSRSEMNVSTLELGDSALYLCASSSGSGETQYFGPGTRLLVL.

The chain is built from TRBV19 and TRBJ1-5; 11 bases fit TRBD1. The V and J ends lost 1 base and 6 bases, in that order; junction bases with no gene match: 5. Germline V gene sequence: CDR1 LNHDA, CDR2 SQIVND (reference sequence). This CDR3 has 16 amino acids. The chain's CDR3 is CASSIVGTGGLQPQHF. The CDR3 nucleotides are TGTGCCAGTAGTATAGTGGGGACAGGGGGTCTTCAGCCCCAGCATTTT.

Notes on this clone: The junction departs from the called germline gene at one end, perhaps through a read error. The chain recombines TRBV28 with TRBJ1-2, with D uncertain. The CDR3 is 16 amino acids. The germline CDR1 and CDR2 sequences are MDHEN and SYDVKM. The CDR3 loop reads CASRLTRRALEDGYTF. The CDR3 nucleotides are TGTGCCAGCCGTTTGACGAGGAGGGCCCTCGAGGATGGCTACACCTTC.

On this clone itself: This sample includes further DNA sequences coding for the same CDR3. The rearrangement links TRBV27 to TRBJ1-2, with D possibly being TRBD1 (5 bases). V was trimmed by 2 bases and J by 5 bases, leaving 9 bases between them. This CDR3 is 13 amino acids long. Germline V lookup: CDR1 MNHEY, CDR2 SMNVEV (reference sequence). The CDR3 DNA sequence: TGTGCCAGCAGTTTACCCGGGGGATATGGCTACACCTTC. Its protein product is CASSLPGGYGYTF.

The chain combines TRBV28 with TRBJ1-2; tentative D call: TRBD1 (5 bases). The germline V and J ends were trimmed by 6 bases and 8 bases, with 16 bases remaining between them. The CDR3 contains 13 residues. CDR1 and CDR2 from the germline V gene are MDHEN and SYDVKM. CDR3 residues: CASRGGVGHGYTF. The CDR3 coding sequence is TGTGCCAGCAGGGGGGGGGTCGGACACGGCTACACCTTC.

The chain has TRBV23-1 and TRBJ1-2; TRBD1 might be the D (5 bases). TRBV23-1 has ORF status, its function being uncertain. The CDR3 has 15 amino acids. V was clipped by 4 bases and J by 6 bases, with 18 bases between them. CDR3 sequence (DNA): TGCGCCAGCAGTCCCAGCTTAGGGGAGGAGGATGGCTACACCTTC. This translates into CASSPSLGEEDGYTF.

The rearrangement uses TRBV2 and TRBJ2-5; D unclear. The V gene's germline CDR1 is SNHLY and CDR2 FYNNEI. The length of the CDR3 is 16 residues. V was trimmed by 4 bases and J by 2 bases, leaving 17 bases between them. This CDR3 is CASSVLSSFSQETQYF. The CDR3 region has the DNA TGTGCCAGCAGTGTGCTTAGCAGCTTTAGTCAAGAGACCCAGTACTTC.

The V gene is TRBV27, the J gene TRBJ2-1, with D perhaps matching TRBD2 (5 bases). This CDR3 is 13 amino acids long. Germline CDR1 reads MNHEY; CDR2 reads SMNVEV (reference sequence). V dropped 5 bases and J dropped 3 bases, with 8 bases sitting between them. CDR3 protein: CASSEGFYNEQFF. CDR3 sequence (DNA): TGTGCCAGCAGTGAGGGATTCTACAATGAGCAGTTCTTC.

The V call is TRBV3-1 (or the pseudogene TRBV3-2), the J call TRBJ2-3, with TRBD2 as a possible D gene (5 bases). The V and J ends lost 1 base and 4 bases respectively, with 15 bases between them. This CDR3 spans 16 amino acids. CDR1 LGHDT and CDR2 YNNKEL come from the germline V gene (reference sequence). In DNA, the CDR3 is TGTGCCAGCAGCCAAGGGGCTAGCTTTGGCCCAGATACGCAGTATTTT. This gives the protein CASSQGASFGPDTQYF.

This clone occurred once. The V gene is TRBV10-3, the J gene TRBJ1-2; D ambiguous. Germline V lookup: CDR1 ENHRY, CDR2 SYGVKD. The CDR3 contains 12 residues. V shed 8 bases and J shed 4 bases, with 11 bases lying between them. The DNA for the CDR3 is TGTGCCATCCCAAACTACGGCTATGGCTACACCTTC. This codes for CAIPNYGYGYTF.

The V call is TRBV19, the J call TRBJ1-1; the D is unclear. Germline lookup yields CDR1 LNHDA and CDR2 SQIVND (reference sequence). The CDR3 runs to 11 residues. Trimming removed 7 bases at V and 3 bases at J, with 6 bases between. The CDR3 region has the DNA TGTGCCAGTACCCTCTACACTGAAGCTTTCTTT. Translating it yields CASTLYTEAFF.

The table lists this clone with a count of one. This rearrangement joins TRBV29-1 to TRBJ2-1, with D perhaps matching TRBD2 (5 bases). Germline values: CDR1 SQVTM, CDR2 ANQGSEA. Trimming took off 4 bases at V and 8 bases at J, with 9 bases between the two ends. CDR3 length equals 11 residues. This CDR3 reads CSVAQADEQFF. The CDR3 DNA reads as TGCAGCGTTGCACAAGCGGATGAGCAGTTCTTC.

This chain connects TRBV11-2 to TRBJ1-1, with D unclear. V was clipped by 3 bases and J by 7 bases, with 15 bases between them. The CDR3 sequence is 14 residues long. Germline V CDR1 and CDR2: SGHAT, FQNNGV. CDR3 nucleotide sequence: TGTGCCAGCAGCTTTCTGGAGGGCGCGCTTGAAGCTTTCTTT. Translating gives CASSFLEGALEAFF.

The chain joins TRBV6-5 to TRBJ1-6; TRBD1 aligns across 7 bases. The CDR3 length is 13 residues. With 6 bases clipped from V and 9 bases from J, the junction kept 5 bases outside the gene matches. Per the germline V gene, CDR1 is MNHEY and CDR2 is SVGAGI. The CDR3 reads CASRQQGTSPLHF. In DNA, the CDR3 is TGTGCCAGCAGGCAACAGGGGACTTCACCCCTCCACTTT.

This rearrangement joins TRBV24-1 to TRBJ2-2; TRBD1 is a possible D gene (6 bases). Between the trimmed V and J ends, which lost 2 bases and 0 bases, there was a span of 9 bases. Germline V lookup: CDR1 KGHDR, CDR2 SFDVKD. The CDR3 spans 16 residues. CDR3 DNA sequence: TGTGCCACCAGTGATTATGGGACACCGAACACCGGGGAGCTGTTTTTT. Amino acid sequence: CATSDYGTPNTGELFF.

This clone has a single count. The J gene is TRBJ2-7, the V gene TRBV2, with D tentatively TRBD1 (6 bases). V lost 10 bases, J lost 0 bases, and 22 bases lay in between. The CDR3 covers 16 residues. CDR1 is SNHLY, CDR2 FYNNEI, per germline. The CDR3 protein is CATQRPGQTGSYEQYF. The CDR3 region has the DNA TGTGCCACCCAACGCCCGGGACAAACGGGCTCCTACGAGCAGTACTTC.

The chain employs TRBV27 and TRBJ1-4; 9 bases fit TRBD1. V dropped 8 bases and J dropped 5; count of bases not matched to a gene: 9. This CDR3 comprises 15 residues. Germline-derived CDR1 and CDR2 are MNHEY and SMNVEV (reference sequence). CDR3 sequence (DNA): TGTGCCAGCGGCTACGGGACAGGGACAAATGAAAAACTGTTTTTT. It yields the protein CASGYGTGTNEKLFF.

This sequence joins TRBV27 and TRBJ2-5; 7 nucleotides align to TRBD1. This CDR3 spans 16 amino acids. Trimming cost V 2 bases and J 6 bases; bases outside gene matches: 12. Germline V lookup: CDR1 MNHEY, CDR2 SMNVEV (reference sequence). The CDR3: CASSLRRGGGGQTQYF. The CDR3 DNA is TGTGCCAGCAGTTTACGGAGAGGGGGCGGAGGCCAGACCCAGTACTTC.

The chain carries TRBV5-4 and TRBJ2-5, with 9 bases fitting TRBD1. The germline CDR1 and CDR2 sequences are SGHNT and YYREEE (reference sequence). The CDR3 covers 14 residues. Germline trimming cut 0 bases from V and 7 bases from J; bases unmatched to any gene: 4. The CDR3: CASSLEGQGGTQYF. The CDR3, as DNA: TGTGCCAGCAGCTTGGAGGGACAGGGTGGGACCCAGTACTTC.

The sample holds one count of this clone. The rearrangement uses TRBV6-6 and TRBJ1-2; D call uncertain. This CDR3 has 13 residues. The V end lost 2 bases, the J end lost 1 base, and 5 bases lay between the germline ends. Germline V lookup: CDR1 MNHNY, CDR2 SVGAGI (reference sequence). In DNA, the CDR3 is TGTGCCAGCAGTTACGAGGGTAACTATGGCTACACCTTC. Translating it yields CASSYEGNYGYTF.

J is TRBJ1-2 and V is TRBV28; D gene ambiguous. V lost 5 bases and J 5 bases, leaving 12 bases between the germline ends. The CDR3 totals 13 residues. Germline assignment: CDR1 MDHEN and CDR2 SYDVKM. The CDR3 nucleotides are TGTGCCAGCAGTCTACCCCTGATATATGGCTACACCTTC. This sequence encodes CASSLPLIYGYTF.

This sequence joins TRBV5-1 and TRBJ2-2; a possible D gene is TRBD1 (5 bases). CDR3 length equals 16 residues. V was trimmed by 1 base and J by 4 bases, leaving 14 bases between them. Germline assignment: CDR1 SGHRS and CDR2 YFSETQ. CDR3 sequence: CASSLYGAGSTGELFF. CDR3 coding DNA: TGCGCCAGCAGCTTGTATGGGGCAGGATCCACCGGGGAGCTGTTTTTT. The full variable domain, with the rest looked up from reference TRBV5-1 and TRBJ2-2, is KAGVTQTPRYLIKTRGQQVTLSCSPISGHRSVSWYQQTPGQGLQFLFEYFSETQRNKGNFPGRFSGRQFSNSRSEMNVSTLELGDSALYLCASSLYGAGSTGELFFGEGSRLTVL.

This clone was seen only a few times. The chain has TRBV9 and TRBJ2-3, with a weak D call TRBD1 (5 bases). V was trimmed by 1 base and J by 8 bases, leaving 14 bases between them. Germline V CDR1 and CDR2: SGDLS, YYNGEE. The CDR3 spans 14 residues. The CDR3 loop reads CASSVRPAQGTQYF. The CDR3 nucleotides read TGTGCCAGCAGCGTAAGGCCGGCTCAGGGTACGCAGTATTTT.

This clone was counted a few times. The V call is TRBV7-2, the J call TRBJ1-5; no definite D call. V was pared by 2 bases and J by 3 bases, with 11 bases between. CDR1 and CDR2 from the germline V gene are SGHTA and FQGNSA. This CDR3 is built from 15 residues. The CDR3 sequence: CASSLFKGDNQPQHF. In DNA form, the CDR3 reads TGTGCCAGCAGCTTATTCAAGGGAGACAATCAGCCCCAGCATTTT.

This clone was recorded a few times. This chain joins TRBV19 and TRBJ1-6; D is undetermined. The germline CDR1 and CDR2 sequences are LNHDA and SQIVND (reference sequence). Trimming took off 5 bases at V and 7 bases at J, with 18 bases between the two ends. The CDR3 spans 16 residues. This CDR3 is CASSPGSGRMNSPLHF. The CDR3 nucleotides read TGTGCCAGTAGTCCGGGAAGTGGAAGAATGAATTCACCCCTCCACTTT.

The chain links TRBV11-2 to TRBJ1-1; possible D gene TRBD1, 6 bases. The V gene lost 10 bases and the J gene lost 0 bases, with 15 bases spanning the gap. The CDR3 runs 14 residues. Germline-derived CDR1 and CDR2 are SGHAT and FQNNGV. CDR3 protein: CATRTVFLNTEAFF. The CDR3, as DNA: TGTGCCACCCGGACAGTATTTCTGAACACTGAAGCTTTCTTT.

The V and J genes are TRBV18 and TRBJ1-1; 7 bases align to TRBD1. V was pared by 1 base and J by 8 bases, with 4 bases of the junction left unmatched. This CDR3 has 13 amino acids. In germline, CDR1 is KGHSH, CDR2 LQKENI. CDR3 DNA: TGTGCCAGCTCACCACGACAGGGAGCAGAAGCTTTCTTT. Protein: CASSPRQGAEAFF.

CDR3 in amino acids: CASRVWGGGLSNYGYTF. As DNA, the CDR3 is TGTGCCAGCAGGGTATGGGGGGGCGGATTGTCGAACTATGGCTACACCTTC. V gene TRBV2 combines with J gene TRBJ1-2, with D perhaps TRBD1 (6 bases). CDR1 and CDR2 (germline): SNHLY, FYNNEI. The CDR3 is 17 residues long. Between the trimmed V and J ends, which lost 6 bases and 2 bases, there was a span of 22 bases.

A single count supports this clone. This chain uses TRBV5-1 with TRBJ2-3, with 7 bases matching TRBD1. The CDR3 is 13 residues long. V trimming: 9 bases; J trimming: 1 base; junction bases outside the gene matches: 5. Per germline, CDR1 SGHRS and CDR2 YFSETQ. The chain's CDR3 is CATRTGGTDTQYF. The CDR3 DNA is TGCGCCACCCGGACAGGCGGCACAGATACGCAGTATTTT.